This T cell receptor beta chain was documented in a study of monozygotic twins with inflammatory bowel disease. General study results and limits: The data offered no way to tell different T cell subtypes apart.

Turning to this clonotype: The antigen remains undetermined.

Making cDNA involved eight separate reactions per sample. TCRdb derives one entry per CDR3 protein from the 5' RACE reads, leaving out DNA. This sample contains some 400,000 distinct CDR3 sequences. The template was total RNA from whole blood, with no T cell sorting. The CDR3 has 17 residues. Germline values: CDR1 SGHRS, CDR2 YFSETQ. This receptor was obtained from a human donor with ulcerative colitis or Crohn's disease, or a healthy co-twin of an affected twin (not recorded which). The source material was blood. The rearrangement joins TRBV5-1 to TRBJ1-2; TCRdb returns TRBD1, unconfirmable since there is no DNA. This CDR3 reads CASSMNSGTEGFYGYTF.